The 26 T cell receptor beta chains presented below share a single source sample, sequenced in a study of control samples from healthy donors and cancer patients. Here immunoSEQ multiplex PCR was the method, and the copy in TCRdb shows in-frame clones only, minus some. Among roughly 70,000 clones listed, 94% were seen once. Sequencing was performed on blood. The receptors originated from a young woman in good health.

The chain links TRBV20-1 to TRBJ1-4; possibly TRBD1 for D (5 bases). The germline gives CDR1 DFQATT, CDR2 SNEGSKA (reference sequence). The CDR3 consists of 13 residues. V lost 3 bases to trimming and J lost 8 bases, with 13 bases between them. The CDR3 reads CSASARAEEKLFF. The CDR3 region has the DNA TGCAGTGCTAGTGCCAGGGCTGAGGAAAAACTGTTTTTT.

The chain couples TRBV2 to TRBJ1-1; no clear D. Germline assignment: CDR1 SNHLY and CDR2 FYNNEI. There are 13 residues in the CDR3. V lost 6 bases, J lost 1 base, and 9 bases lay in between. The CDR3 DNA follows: TGTGCCAGCAGGGAGACGGAGAACACTGAAGCTTTCTTT. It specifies CASRETENTEAFF.

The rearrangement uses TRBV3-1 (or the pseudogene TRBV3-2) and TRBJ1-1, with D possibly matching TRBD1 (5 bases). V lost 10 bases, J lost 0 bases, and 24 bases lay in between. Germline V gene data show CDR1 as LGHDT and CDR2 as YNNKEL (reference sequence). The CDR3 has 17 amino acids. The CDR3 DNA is TGTGCCACAGGGCCCGATAAGAGGACACTCGTGAACACTGAAGCTTTCTTT. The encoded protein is CATGPDKRTLVNTEAFF.

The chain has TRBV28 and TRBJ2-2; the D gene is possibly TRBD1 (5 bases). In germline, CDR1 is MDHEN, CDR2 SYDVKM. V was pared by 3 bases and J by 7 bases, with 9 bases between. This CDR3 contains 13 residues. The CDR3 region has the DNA TGTGCCAGCAGTTTGGAGACAGACGGGGAGCTGTTTTTT. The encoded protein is CASSLETDGELFF. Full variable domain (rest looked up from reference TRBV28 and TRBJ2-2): DVKVTQSSRYLVKRTGEKVFLECVQDMDHENMFWYRQDPGLGLRLIYFSYDVKMKEKGDIPEGYSVSREKKERFSLILESASTNQTSMYLCASSLETDGELFFGEGSRLTVL.

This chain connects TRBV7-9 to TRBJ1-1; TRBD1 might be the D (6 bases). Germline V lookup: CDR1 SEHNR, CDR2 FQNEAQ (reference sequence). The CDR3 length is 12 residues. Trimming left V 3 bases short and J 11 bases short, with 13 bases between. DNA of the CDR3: TGTGCCAGCAGCTTTCAGGGGAATTCGGCTTTCTTT. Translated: CASSFQGNSAFF. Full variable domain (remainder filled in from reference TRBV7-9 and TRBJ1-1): DTGVSQNPRHKITKRGQNVTFRCDPISEHNRLYWYRQTLGQGPEFLTYFQNEAQLEKSRLLSDRFSAERPKGSFSTLEIQRTEQGDSAMYLCASSFQGNSAFFGQGTRLTVV.

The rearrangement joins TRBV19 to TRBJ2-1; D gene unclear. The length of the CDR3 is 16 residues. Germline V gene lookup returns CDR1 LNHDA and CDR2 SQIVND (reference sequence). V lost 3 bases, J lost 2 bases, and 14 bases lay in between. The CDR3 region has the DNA TGTGCCAGTAGTATCAGTGGGTTTTCAGCCTACAATGAGCAGTTCTTC. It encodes CASSISGFSAYNEQFF. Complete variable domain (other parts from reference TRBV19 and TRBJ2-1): DGGITQSPKYLFRKEGQNVTLSCEQNLNHDAMYWYRQDPGQGLRLIYYSQIVNDFQKGDIAEGYSVSREKKESFPLTVTSAQKNPTAFYLCASSISGFSAYNEQFFGPGTRLTVL.

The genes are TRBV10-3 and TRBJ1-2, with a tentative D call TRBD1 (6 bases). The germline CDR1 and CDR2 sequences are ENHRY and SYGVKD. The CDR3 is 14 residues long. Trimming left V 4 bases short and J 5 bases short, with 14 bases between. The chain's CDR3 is CAISGFKTGYGYTF. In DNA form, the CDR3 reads TGTGCCATCAGTGGTTTTAAGACAGGTTATGGCTACACCTTC.

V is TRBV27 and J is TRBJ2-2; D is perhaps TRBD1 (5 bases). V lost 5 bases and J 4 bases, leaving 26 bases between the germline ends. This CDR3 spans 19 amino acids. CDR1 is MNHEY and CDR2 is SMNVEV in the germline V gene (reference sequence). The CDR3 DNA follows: TGTGCCAGCAGTAAAGACAGAAGAGCCGGTTTTGTCTCCACCGGGGAGCTGTTTTTT. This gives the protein CASSKDRRAGFVSTGELFF.

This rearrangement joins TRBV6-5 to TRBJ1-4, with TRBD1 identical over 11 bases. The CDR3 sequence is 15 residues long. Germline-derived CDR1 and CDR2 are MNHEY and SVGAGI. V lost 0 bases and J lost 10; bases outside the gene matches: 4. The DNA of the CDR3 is TGTGCCAGCAGTTACTCGGACAGGGGGCTTGGAAAACTGTTTTTT. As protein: CASSYSDRGLGKLFF.

CDR3 sequence (DNA): TGTGCCAGCAGCTTGGGGACAGTATATTCACCCCTCCACTTT. It is translated as CASSLGTVYSPLHF. V and J are TRBV5-6 and TRBJ1-6, with TRBD1 as a possible D gene (6 bases). The V and J ends lost 0 bases and 8 bases respectively, with 9 bases between them. CDR3 length: 14 residues. Germline loops: CDR1 SGHDT, CDR2 YYEEEE.

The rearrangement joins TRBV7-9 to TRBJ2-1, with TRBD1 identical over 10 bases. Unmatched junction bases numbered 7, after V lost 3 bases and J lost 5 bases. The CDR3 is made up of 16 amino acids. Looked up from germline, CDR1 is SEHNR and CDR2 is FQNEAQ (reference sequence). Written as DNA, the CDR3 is TGTGCCAGCAGCTTCCCACCTGGGACAGGGGACAATGAGCAGTTCTTC. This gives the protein CASSFPPGTGDNEQFF.

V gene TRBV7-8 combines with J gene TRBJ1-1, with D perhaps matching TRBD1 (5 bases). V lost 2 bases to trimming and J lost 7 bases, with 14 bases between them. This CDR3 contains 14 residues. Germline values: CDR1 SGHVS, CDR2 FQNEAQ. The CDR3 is CASSLSRATFEAFF. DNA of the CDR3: TGTGCCAGCAGCTTAAGCAGGGCTACTTTTGAAGCTTTCTTT. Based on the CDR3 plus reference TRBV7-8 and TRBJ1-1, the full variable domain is GAGVSQSPRYKVAKRGQDVALRCDPISGHVSLFWYQQALGQGPEFLTYFQNEAQLDKSGLPSDRFFAERPEGSVSTLKIQRTQQEDSAVYLCASSLSRATFEAFFGQGTRLTVV.

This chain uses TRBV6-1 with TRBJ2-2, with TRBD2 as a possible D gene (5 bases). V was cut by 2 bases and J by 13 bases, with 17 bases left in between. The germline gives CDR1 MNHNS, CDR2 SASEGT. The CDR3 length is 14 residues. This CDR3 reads CASSELLRVRSLFF. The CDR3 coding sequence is TGTGCCAGCAGTGAACTTCTGCGGGTTCGTTCGCTGTTTTTT.

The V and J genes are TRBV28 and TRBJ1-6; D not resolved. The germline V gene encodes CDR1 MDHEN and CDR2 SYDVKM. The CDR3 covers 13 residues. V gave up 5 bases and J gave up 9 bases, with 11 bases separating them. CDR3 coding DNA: TGTGCCAGCAGTCTGGGAGGATTTTCACCCCTCCACTTT. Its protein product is CASSLGGFSPLHF.

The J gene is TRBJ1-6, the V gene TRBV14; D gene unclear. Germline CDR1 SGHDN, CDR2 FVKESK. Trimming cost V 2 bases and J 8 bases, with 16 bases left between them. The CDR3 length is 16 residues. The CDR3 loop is CASSQRSAGFDSPLHF. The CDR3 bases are TGTGCCAGCAGCCAAAGGTCGGCGGGTTTCGATTCACCCCTCCACTTT.

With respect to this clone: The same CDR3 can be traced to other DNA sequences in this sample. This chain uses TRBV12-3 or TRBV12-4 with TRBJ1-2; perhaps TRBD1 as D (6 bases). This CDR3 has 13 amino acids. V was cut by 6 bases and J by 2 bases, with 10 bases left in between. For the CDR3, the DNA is TGTGCCAGCAGCCCCGGACAGAACTATGGCTACACCTTC. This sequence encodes CASSPGQNYGYTF.

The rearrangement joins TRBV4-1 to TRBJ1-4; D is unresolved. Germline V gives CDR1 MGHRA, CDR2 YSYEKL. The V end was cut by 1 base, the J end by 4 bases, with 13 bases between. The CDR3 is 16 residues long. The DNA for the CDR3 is TGCGCCAGCAGCCAAGCATCGGGCAGTCTTAATGAAAAACTGTTTTTT. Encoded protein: CASSQASGSLNEKLFF.

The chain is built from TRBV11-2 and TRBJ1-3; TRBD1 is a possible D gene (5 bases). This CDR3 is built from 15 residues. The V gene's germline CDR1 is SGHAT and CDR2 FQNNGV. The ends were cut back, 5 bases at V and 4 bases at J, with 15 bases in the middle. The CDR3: CASSPNAGSGNTIYF. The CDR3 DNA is TGTGCCAGCAGCCCGAACGCAGGGTCCGGAAACACCATATATTTT.

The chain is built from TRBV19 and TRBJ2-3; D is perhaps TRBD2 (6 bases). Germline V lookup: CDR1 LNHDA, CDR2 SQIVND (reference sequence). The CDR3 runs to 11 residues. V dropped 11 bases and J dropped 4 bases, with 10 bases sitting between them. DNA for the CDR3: TGTGCCGGGGGGACCGCAGATACGCAGTATTTT. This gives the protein CAGGTADTQYF. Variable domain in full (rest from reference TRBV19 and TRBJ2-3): DGGITQSPKYLFRKEGQNVTLSCEQNLNHDAMYWYRQDPGQGLRLIYYSQIVNDFQKGDIAEGYSVSREKKESFPLTVTSAQKNPTAFYLCAGGTADTQYFGPGTRLTVL.

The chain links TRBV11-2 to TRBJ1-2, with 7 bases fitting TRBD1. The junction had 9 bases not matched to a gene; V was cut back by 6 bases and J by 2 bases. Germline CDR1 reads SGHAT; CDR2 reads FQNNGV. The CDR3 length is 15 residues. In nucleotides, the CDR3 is TGTGCCAGCAGGGCTATTACGGGACAGAACTATGGCTACACCTTC. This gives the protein CASRAITGQNYGYTF.

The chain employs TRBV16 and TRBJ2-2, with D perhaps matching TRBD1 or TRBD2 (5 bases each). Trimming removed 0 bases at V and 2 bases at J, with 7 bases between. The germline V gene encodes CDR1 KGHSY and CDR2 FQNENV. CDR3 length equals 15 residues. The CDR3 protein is CASSQSRDNTGELFF. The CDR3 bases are TGTGCCAGCAGCCAATCCAGGGACAACACCGGGGAGCTGTTTTTT.

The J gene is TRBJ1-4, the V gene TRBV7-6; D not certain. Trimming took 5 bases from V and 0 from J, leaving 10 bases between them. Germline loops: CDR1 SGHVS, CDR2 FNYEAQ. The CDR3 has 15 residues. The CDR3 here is CASSRLSATNEKLFF. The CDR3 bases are TGTGCCAGCAGCCGCCTCTCTGCAACTAATGAAAAACTGTTTTTT.

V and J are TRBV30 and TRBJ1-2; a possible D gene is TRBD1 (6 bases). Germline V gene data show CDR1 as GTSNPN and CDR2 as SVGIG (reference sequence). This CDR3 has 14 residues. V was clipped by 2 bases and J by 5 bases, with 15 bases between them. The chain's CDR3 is CAWSSWDNLYGYTF. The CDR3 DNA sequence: TGTGCCTGGAGTAGCTGGGACAACCTTTATGGCTACACCTTC.

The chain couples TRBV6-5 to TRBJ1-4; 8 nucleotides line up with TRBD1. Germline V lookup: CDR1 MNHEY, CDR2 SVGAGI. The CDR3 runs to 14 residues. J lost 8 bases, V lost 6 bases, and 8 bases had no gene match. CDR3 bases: TGTGCCAGCAGACAGGACAGGGTGAGCGAAAAACTGTTTTTT. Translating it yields CASRQDRVSEKLFF.

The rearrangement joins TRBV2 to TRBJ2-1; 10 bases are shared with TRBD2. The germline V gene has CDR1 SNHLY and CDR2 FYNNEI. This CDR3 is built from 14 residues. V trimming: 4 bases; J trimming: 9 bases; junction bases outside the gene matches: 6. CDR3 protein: CASSGLAGVAEQFF. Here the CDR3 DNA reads TGTGCCAGCAGTGGGCTAGCGGGGGTCGCTGAGCAGTTCTTC.

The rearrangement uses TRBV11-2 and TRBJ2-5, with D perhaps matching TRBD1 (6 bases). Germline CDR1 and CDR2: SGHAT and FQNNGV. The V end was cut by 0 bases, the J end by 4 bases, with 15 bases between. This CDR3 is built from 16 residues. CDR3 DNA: TGTGCCAGCAGCTTAGATCCGTTAGGGGGACGAGAGACCCAGTACTTC. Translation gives CASSLDPLGGRETQYF.